The entry below gives a single TCR beta chain sequence along with its context. The Seattle patients, enrolled during active infection, were followed longitudinally. Study processing details: Amplified reference gene primers provided the basis for estimating nucleated cell counts. Sequencing was performed with immunoSEQ multiplex PCR; in TCRdb, only in-frame clones are kept and a portion is missing. From that table come the V and J calls and clone size; the DNA was used to work out D and trimming. The table shows about 260,000 clones, with about 91% occurring only once. Trimming removed 1 base from V and 4 bases from J, with 11 bases in between. Per the germline V gene, CDR1 is SGHTA and CDR2 is FQGNSA. This CDR3 has 14 amino acids. The sample comes from a study of blood T cell repertoires in COVID-19.

The sequence came from a person between 18 and 35 years old with COVID-19, enrolled during active disease. The J gene is TRBJ2-7, the V gene TRBV7-2; tentatively, D is TRBD2 (5 bases). Sequencing was performed on peripheral blood. The CDR3 here is CASSLGGVLYEQYF. CDR3 sequence (DNA): TGTGCCAGCAGCTTAGGGGGAGTTCTTTACGAGCAGTACTTC.